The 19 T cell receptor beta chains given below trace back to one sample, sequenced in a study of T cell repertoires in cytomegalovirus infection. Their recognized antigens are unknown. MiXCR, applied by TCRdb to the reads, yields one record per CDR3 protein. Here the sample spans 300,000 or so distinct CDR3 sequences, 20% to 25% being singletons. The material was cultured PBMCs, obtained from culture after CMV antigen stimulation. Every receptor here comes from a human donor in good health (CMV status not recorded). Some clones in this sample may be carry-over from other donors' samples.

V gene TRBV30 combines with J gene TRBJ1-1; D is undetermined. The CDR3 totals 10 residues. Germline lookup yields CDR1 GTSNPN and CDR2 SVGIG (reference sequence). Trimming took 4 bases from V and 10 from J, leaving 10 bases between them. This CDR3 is CAWKREGAFF. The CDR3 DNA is TGTGCCTGGAAGCGGGAGGGAGCTTTCTTT. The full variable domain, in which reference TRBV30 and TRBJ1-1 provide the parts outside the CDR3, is SQTIHQWPATLVQPVGSPLSLECTVEGTSNPNLYWYRQAAGRGLQLLFYSVGIGQISSEVPQNLSASRPQDRQFILSSKKLLLSDSGFYLCAWKREGAFFGQGTRLTVV.

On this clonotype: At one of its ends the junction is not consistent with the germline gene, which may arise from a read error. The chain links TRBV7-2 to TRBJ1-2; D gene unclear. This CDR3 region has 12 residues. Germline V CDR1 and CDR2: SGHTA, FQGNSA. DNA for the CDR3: TGTGCCAGCAGCTTAGTAGAGGAGACACCGGACTTC. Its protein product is CASSLVEETPDF.

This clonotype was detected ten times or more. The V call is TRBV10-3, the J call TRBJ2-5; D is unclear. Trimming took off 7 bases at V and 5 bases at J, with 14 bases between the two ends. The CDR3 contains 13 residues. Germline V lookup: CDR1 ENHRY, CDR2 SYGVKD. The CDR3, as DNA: TGTGCCATCACGCCGGGTAAAAGGGAGACCCAGTACTTC. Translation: CAITPGKRETQYF.

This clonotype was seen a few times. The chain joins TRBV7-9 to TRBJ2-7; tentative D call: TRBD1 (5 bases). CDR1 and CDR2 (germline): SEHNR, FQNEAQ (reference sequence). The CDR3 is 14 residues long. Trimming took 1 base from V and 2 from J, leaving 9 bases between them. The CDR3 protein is CASSLGGRTYEQYV. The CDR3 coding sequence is TGTGCCAGCAGCTTAGGGGGCAGGACCTACGAGCAGTACGTC.

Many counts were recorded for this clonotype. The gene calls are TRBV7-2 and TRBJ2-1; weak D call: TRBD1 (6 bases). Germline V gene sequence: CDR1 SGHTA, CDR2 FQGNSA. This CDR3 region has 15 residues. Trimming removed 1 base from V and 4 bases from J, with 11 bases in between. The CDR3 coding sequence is TGTGCCAGCAGCTTAGTACAGGGTATGTACAATGAGCAGTTCTTC. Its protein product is CASSLVQGMYNEQFF.

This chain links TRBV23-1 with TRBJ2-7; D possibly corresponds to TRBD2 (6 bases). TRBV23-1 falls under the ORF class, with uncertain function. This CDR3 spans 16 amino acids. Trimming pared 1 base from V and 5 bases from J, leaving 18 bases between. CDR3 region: CASSQFGLSGEDEQYV. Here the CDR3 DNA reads TGCGCCAGCAGTCAATTTGGGCTTTCCGGGGAGGACGAGCAGTACGTC.

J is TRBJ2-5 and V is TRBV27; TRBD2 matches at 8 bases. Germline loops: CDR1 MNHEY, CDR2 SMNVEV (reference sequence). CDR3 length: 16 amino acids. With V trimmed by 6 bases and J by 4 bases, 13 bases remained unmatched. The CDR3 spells CASRRLAIGLGETQYF. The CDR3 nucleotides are TGTGCCAGCAGACGACTAGCGATCGGTTTAGGAGAGACCCAGTACTTC.

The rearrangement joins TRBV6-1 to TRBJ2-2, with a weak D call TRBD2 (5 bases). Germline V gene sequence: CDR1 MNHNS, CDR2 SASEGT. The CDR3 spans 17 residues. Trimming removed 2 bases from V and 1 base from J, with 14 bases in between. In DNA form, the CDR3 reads TGTGCCAGCAGTGAAAGAACATGGGGAGTGAACACCGGGGAGCTGTTTTTT. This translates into CASSERTWGVNTGELFF.

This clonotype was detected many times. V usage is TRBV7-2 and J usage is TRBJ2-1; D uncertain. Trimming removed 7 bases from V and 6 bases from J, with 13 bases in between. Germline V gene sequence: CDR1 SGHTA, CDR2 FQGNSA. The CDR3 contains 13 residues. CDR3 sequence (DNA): TGTGCCAGCACCTCTGGTGTCGGCAATGAGCAGTTCTTC. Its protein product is CASTSGVGNEQFF.

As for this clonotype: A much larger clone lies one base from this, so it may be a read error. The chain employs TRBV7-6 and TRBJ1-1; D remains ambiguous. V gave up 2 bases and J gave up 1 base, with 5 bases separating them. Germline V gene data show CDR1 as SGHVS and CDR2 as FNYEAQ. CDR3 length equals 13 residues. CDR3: CASSLFANTEAFF. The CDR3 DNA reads TGTGCCAGCAGCTTATTTGCGAACACTGAAGCTTTCTTT. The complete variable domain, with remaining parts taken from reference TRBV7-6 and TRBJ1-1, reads GAGVSQSPRYKVTKRGQDVALRCDPISGHVSLYWYRQALGQGPEFLTYFNYEAQQDKSGLPNDRFSAERPEGSISTLTIQRTEQRDSAMYRCASSLFANTEAFFGQGTRLTVV.

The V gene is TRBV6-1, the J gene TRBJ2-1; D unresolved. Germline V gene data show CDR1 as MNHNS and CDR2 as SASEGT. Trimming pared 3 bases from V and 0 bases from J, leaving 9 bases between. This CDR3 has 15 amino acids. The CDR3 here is CASSDLLSSYNEQFF. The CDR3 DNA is TGTGCCAGCAGTGACTTGTTGAGCTCCTACAATGAGCAGTTCTTC.

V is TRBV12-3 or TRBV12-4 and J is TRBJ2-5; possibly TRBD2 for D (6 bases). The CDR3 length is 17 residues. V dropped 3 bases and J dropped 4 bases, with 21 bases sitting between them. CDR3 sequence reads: CASSFGASAMGGETQYF. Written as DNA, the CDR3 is TGTGCCAGCAGTTTTGGGGCTAGCGCCATGGGAGGAGAGACCCAGTACTTC.

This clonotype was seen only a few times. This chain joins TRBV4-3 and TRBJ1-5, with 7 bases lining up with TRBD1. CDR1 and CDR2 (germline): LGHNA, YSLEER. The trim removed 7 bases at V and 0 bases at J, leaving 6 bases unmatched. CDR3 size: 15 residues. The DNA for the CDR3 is TGCGCCAGCACCGACAGGGTGTATAGCAATCAGCCCCAGCATTTT. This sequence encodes CASTDRVYSNQPQHF.

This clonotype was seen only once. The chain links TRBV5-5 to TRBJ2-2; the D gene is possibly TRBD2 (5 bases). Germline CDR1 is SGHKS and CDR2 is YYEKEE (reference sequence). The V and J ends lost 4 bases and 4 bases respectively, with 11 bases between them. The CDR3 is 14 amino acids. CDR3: CASSPGVVTGELFF. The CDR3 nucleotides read TGTGCCAGCAGCCCCGGGGTGGTCACCGGGGAGCTGTTTTTT.

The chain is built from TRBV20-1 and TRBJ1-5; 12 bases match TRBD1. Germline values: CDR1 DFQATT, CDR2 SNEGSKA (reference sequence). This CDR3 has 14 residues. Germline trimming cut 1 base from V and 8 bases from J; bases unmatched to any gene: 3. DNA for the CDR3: TGCAGTGCTAGAGTTGGGACAGGGGGCGAGCCCCAGCATTTT. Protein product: CSARVGTGGEPQHF.

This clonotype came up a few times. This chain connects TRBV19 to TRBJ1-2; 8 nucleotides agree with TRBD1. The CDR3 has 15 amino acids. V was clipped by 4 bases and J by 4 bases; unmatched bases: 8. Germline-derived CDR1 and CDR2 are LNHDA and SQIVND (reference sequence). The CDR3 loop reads CASSNFARGPYGYTF. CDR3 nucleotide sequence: TGTGCCAGTAGTAATTTTGCCAGGGGGCCCTATGGCTACACCTTC.

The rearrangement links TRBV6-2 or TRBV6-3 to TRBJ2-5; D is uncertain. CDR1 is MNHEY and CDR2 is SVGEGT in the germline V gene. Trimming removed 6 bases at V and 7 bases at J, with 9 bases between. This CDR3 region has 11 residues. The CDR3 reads CASSPKGTQYF. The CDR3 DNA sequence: TGTGCCAGCAGCCCCAAAGGGACCCAGTACTTC.

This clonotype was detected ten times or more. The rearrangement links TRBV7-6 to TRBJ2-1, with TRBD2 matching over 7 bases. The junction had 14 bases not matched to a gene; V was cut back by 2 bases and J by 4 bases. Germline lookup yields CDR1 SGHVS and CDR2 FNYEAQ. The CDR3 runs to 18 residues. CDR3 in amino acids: CASSLRGMRGSLYNEQFF. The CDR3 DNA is TGTGCCAGCAGCTTAAGAGGTATGCGCGGGAGCTTATACAATGAGCAGTTCTTC.

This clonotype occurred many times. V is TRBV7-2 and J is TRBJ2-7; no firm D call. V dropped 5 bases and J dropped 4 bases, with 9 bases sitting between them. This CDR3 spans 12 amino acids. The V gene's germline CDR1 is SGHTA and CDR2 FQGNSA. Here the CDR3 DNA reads TGTGCCAGCAGCCCCAACGCTTACGAGCAGTACTTC. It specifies CASSPNAYEQYF.